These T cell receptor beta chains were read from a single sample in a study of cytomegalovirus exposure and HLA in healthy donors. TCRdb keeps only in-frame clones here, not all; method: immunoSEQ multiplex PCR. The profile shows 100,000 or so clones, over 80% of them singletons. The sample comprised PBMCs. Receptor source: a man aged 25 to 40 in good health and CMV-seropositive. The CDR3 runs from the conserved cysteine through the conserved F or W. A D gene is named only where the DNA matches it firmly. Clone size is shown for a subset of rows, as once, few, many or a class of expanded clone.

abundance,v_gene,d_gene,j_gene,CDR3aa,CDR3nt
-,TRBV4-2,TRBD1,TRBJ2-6,CASSQEAKGTGGSGANVLTF,TGTGCCAGCAGCCAAGAAGCGAAGGGGACAGGGGGCTCCGGGGCCAACGTCCTGACTTTC
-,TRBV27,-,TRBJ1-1,CASSLTASNTEAFF,TGTGCCAGCAGTTTGACAGCTTCTAACACTGAAGCTTTCTTT
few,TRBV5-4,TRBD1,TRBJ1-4,CASSLGTGNEKLFF,TGTGCCAGCAGCTTGGGGACAGGAAATGAAAAACTGTTTTTT
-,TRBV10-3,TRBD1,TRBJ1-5,CAISDRQGDQPQHF,TGTGCCATCAGTGACCGACAGGGAGATCAGCCCCAGCATTTT
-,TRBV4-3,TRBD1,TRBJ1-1,CASSQELTGVRGTEAFF,TGCGCCAGCAGCCAAGAACTGACAGGGGTCAGGGGGACTGAAGCTTTCTTT
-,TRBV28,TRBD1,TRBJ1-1,CASSLTGQGALLPHEAFF,TGTGCCAGCAGTTTGACGGGACAGGGGGCGCTTCTACCGCACGAAGCTTTCTTT
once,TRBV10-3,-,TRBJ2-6,CAISEGRGASGVNVLTF,TGTGCCATCAGTGAGGGCAGGGGAGCCTCGGGTGTCAACGTCCTGACTTTC
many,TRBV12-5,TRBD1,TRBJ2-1,CASGFRDSNYNEQFF,TGTGCTAGTGGTTTCCGGGACAGCAACTACAATGAGCAGTTCTTC
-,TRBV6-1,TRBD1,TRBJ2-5,CASSWDRETQYF,TGTGCCAGCAGCTGGGACAGAGAGACCCAGTACTTC
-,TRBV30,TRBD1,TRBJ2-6,CALGTGASGANVLTF,TGTGCCCTCGGGACAGGGGCCTCTGGGGCCAACGTCCTGACTTTC
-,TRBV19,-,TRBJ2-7,CASMADPGRDSYEQYF,TGTGCCAGTATGGCTGACCCAGGTCGGGATTCCTACGAGCAGTACTTC
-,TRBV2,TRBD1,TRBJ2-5,CASRGQGRDGTQYF,TGTGCCAGCAGGGGACAGGGGCGGGACGGGACCCAGTACTTC
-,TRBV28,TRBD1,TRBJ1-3,CASTDRGNPGNTIYF,TGTGCCAGCACGGACAGGGGGAACCCTGGAAACACCATATATTTT
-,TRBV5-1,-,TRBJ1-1,CASSLGDQGAEAFF,TGCGCCAGCAGCTTGGGGGATCAGGGTGCCGAAGCTTTCTTT
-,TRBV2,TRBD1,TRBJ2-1,CASNGQGEATEQFF,TGTGCCAGCAATGGACAGGGGGAAGCTACTGAGCAGTTCTTC
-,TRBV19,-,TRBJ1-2,CASSIGRGSYGYTF,TGTGCCAGTAGTATCGGTAGGGGCAGCTATGGCTACACCTTC
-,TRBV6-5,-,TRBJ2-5,CASSYSISGQETQYF,TGTGCCAGCAGTTACTCGATCTCGGGGCAAGAGACCCAGTACTTC
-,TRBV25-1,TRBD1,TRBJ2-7,CASSLRDSYEQYF,TGTGCCAGCAGCCTCCGGGACAGCTACGAGCAGTACTTC
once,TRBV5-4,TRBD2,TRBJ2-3,CASSLRIAGDTDTQYF,TGTGCCAGCAGCTTGAGGATAGCGGGGGACACAGATACGCAGTATTTT
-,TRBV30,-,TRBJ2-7,CAWSSGAGFHEQYF,TGTGCCTGGAGTTCAGGGGCAGGGTTCCACGAGCAGTACTTC
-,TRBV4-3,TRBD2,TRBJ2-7,CASSRAGGGLLDEQYF,TGCGCCAGCAGCCGGGCGGGCGGGGGGCTACTCGACGAGCAGTACTTC
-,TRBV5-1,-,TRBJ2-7,CASSLGARSYEQYF,TGCGCCAGCAGCTTGGGGGCAAGATCCTACGAGCAGTACTTC
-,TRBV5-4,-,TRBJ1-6,CASSLPGGDSPLHF,TGTGCCAGCAGCTTGCCGGGGGGGGATTCACCCCTCCACTTT
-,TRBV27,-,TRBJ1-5,CASGRDGGGWQPQHF,TGTGCCAGCGGCCGGGACGGGGGAGGGTGGCAGCCCCAGCATTTT
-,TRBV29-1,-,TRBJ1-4,CSVEVGAAEKLFF,TGCAGCGTTGAAGTAGGGGCCGCGGAAAAACTGTTTTTT
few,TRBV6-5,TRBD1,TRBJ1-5,CASSPGGVGQPQHF,TGTGCCAGCAGCCCAGGGGGCGTCGGTCAGCCCCAGCATTTT
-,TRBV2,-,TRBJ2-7,CASSEVATYEQYF,TGTGCCAGCAGTGAAGTAGCTACCTACGAGCAGTACTTC
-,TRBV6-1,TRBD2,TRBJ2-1,CASSPGLPGYNEQFF,TGTGCCAGCAGCCCGGGACTACCCGGTTACAATGAGCAGTTCTTC
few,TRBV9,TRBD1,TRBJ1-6,CASSAFGTDDSPLHF,TGTGCCAGCAGCGCCTTCGGGACAGATGATTCACCCCTCCACTTT
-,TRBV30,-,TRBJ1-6,CAWSQQGNSPLHF,TGTGCCTGGAGTCAACAGGGAAATTCACCCCTCCACTTT
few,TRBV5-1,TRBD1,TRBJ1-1,CASSLGDRGRSLEAFF,TGCGCCAGCAGCTTGGGGGACAGGGGGCGGTCGCTCGAAGCTTTCTTT
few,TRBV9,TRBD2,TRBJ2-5,CASSPTSGGAWETQYF,TGTGCCAGCAGCCCGACTAGCGGGGGGGCCTGGGAGACCCAGTACTTC
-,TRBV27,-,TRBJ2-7,CASSSLSSAKGVF,TGTGCCAGCAGTTCTCTCTCCTCAGCGAAGGGGGTCTTC
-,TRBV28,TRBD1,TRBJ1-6,CASNPGGRGPYNSPLHF,TGTGCCAGCAACCCCGGGGGCAGGGGGCCTTATAATTCACCCCTCCACTTT
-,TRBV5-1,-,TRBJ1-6,CASSLVRSSYNSPLHF,TGCGCCAGCAGTTTGGTGCGGAGCTCCTATAATTCACCCCTCCACTTT
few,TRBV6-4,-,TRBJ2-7,CASSDSPVIRKEWEQYF,TGTGCCAGCAGTGACTCCCCCGTGATTAGGAAGGAGTGGGAGCAGTACTTC
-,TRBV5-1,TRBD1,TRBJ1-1,CASSLEGDRVSEAFF,TGCGCCAGCAGCTTGGAGGGGGACAGGGTCTCTGAAGCTTTCTTT
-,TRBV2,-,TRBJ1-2,CASSVGYYGYTF,TGTGCCAGCAGTGTTGGCTACTATGGCTACACCTTC
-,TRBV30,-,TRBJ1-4,CAWSGPINEKLFF,TGTGCCTGGAGTGGGCCGATTAATGAAAAACTGTTTTTT
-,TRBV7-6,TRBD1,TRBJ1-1,CASSSSGQLQGAFF,TGTGCCAGCAGCTCATCGGGACAGCTTCAAGGAGCTTTCTTT
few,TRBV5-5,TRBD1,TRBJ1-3,CASSLRGLGSGNTIYF,TGTGCCAGCAGCTTGAGGGGGCTGGGCTCTGGAAACACCATATATTTT
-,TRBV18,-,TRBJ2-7,CASSPPTGPSSYEQYF,TGTGCCAGCTCACCCCCAACAGGGCCGAGCTCCTACGAGCAGTACTTC
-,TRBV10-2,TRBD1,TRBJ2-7,CASSDPGTGPYEQYF,TGCGCCAGCAGTGATCCCGGGACAGGTCCCTACGAGCAGTACTTC
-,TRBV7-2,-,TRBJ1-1,CASSLDSNTEAFF,TGTGCCAGCAGCTTGGACAGCAACACTGAAGCTTTCTTT
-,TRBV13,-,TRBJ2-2,CASSLAGPGELFF,TGTGCCAGCAGCTTAGCAGGGCCCGGGGAGCTGTTTTTT
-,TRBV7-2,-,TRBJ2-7,CASSSQGYEQYF,TGTGCCAGCAGCTCACAGGGCTACGAGCAGTACTTC
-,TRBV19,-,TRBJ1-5,CASTTDTNQPQHF,TGTGCCAGCACGACAGATACTAATCAGCCCCAGCATTTT
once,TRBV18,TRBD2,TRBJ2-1,CASSPPSGADNEQFF,TGTGCCAGCTCACCACCGAGCGGGGCAGACAATGAGCAGTTCTTC
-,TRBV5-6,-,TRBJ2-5,CASSLRETQYF,TGTGCCAGCAGCTTGCGTGAGACCCAGTACTTC
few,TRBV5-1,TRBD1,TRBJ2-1,CASSFGTGGAGQFF,TGCGCCAGCAGCTTCGGGACAGGGGGCGCAGGGCAGTTCTTC
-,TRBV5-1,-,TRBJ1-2,CASSSQTDYGYTF,TGCGCCAGCAGCTCGCAGACAGACTATGGCTACACCTTC
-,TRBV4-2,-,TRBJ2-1,CASSQDPSSYNEQFF,TGTGCCAGCAGCCAAGATCCGAGCTCCTACAATGAGCAGTTCTTC
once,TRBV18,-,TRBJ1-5,CASSAGQNADQPQHF,TGTGCCAGCTCAGCCGGACAGAATGCAGATCAGCCCCAGCATTTT
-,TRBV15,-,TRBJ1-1,CATSRPRNTEAFF,TGTGCCACCAGCAGACCCAGGAACACTGAAGCTTTCTTT
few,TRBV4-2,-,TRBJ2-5,CASSQVEGREETQYF,TGTGCCAGCAGCCAAGTTGAGGGAAGAGAAGAGACCCAGTACTTC
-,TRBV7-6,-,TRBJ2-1,CASSFTPPIEQFF,TGTGCCAGCAGCTTTACTCCCCCGATTGAGCAGTTCTTC